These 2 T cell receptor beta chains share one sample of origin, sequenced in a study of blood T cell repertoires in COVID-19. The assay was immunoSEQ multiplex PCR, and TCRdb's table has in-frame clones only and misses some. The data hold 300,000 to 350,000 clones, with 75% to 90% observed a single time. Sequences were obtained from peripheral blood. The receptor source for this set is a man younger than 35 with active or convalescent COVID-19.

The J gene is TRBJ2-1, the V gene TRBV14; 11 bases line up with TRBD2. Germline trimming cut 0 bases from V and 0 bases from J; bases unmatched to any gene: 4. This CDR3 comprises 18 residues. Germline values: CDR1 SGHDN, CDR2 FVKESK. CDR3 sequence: CASSQEGTSGSSYNEQFF. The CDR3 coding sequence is TGTGCCAGCAGCCAAGAGGGCACTAGCGGGAGCTCCTACAATGAGCAGTTCTTC.

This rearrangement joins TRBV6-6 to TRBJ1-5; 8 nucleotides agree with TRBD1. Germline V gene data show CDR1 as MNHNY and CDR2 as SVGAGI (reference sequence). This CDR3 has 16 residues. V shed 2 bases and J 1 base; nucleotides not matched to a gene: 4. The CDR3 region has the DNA TGTGCCAGCAGTTACGGACAGGGCGGCAGCAATCAGCCCCAGCATTTT. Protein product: CASSYGQGGSNQPQHF.